In this sample, the clone carrying this T cell receptor beta chain turned up a few times. This sample is drawn from a study of cytomegalovirus exposure and HLA in healthy donors. Vbeta (60) and Jbeta (13) primers were used in the PCR. Original analysis: Later, some 79 million unique TCR beta chains were counted in an analysis, and about 10 million of them were shared. The assay was immunoSEQ multiplex PCR, and TCRdb's table has in-frame clones only and misses some. V, J and clone size are taken as reported in that table, and D and trimming were inferred from the DNA itself. The sample consists of under 200,000 clones, 82% of them appearing once. CDR1 and CDR2 from the germline V gene are PRHDT and FYEKMQ (reference sequence). The CDR3 is 14 residues long. Trimming stripped 5 bases from V and 1 base from J, with 11 bases between.

Sequencing was carried out using PBMCs. The receptor's source is a girl between 2 and 10 years old in good health and CMV-seropositive. This sequence joins TRBV13 and TRBJ2-5; D is possibly TRBD1 (7 bases). CDR3 nucleotide sequence: TGTGCCAGCAGCAGGCGGGACAGCCAAGAGACCCAGTACTTC. Translation: CASSRRDSQETQYF.